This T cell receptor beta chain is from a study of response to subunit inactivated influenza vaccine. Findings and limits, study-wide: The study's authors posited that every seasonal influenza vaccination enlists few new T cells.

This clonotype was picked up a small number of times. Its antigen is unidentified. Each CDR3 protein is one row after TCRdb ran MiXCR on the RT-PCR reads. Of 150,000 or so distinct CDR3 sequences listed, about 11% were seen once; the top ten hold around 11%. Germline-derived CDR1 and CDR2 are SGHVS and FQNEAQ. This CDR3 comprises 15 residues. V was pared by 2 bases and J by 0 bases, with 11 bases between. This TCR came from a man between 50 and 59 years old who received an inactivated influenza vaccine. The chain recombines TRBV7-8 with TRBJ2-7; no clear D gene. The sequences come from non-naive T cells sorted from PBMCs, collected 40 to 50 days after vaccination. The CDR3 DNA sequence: TGTGCCAGCAGCTTACGCCTCGTAAACTCCTACGAGCAGTACTTC. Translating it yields CASSLRLVNSYEQYF.